Many counts were recorded for the clone carrying this TCR beta chain. One junction end does not reproduce the germline sequence, and a read error may be involved. This sample is drawn from a study of glioma-infiltrating T cells. Amplification of TCR alpha and beta CDR3 regions from RNA used iRepertoire nested multiplex PCR. TCRdb re-analysed the multiplex PCR reads in MiXCR, keeping a single row per CDR3 protein. The top ten clones hold just under 35% of a sample with some 99,000 distinct CDR3 sequences, 25% to 30% of them seen once. Germline values: CDR1 SQVTM, CDR2 ANQGSEA. The CDR3 runs to 11 residues.

The TCR sequence derives from a human donor with low-grade glioma or glioblastoma, undergoing nonglioma brain surgery, or in good health (not recorded which). This chain joins TRBV29-1 and TRBJ1-3; D may be TRBD1 (5 bases). Sequencing was performed on glioma tissue, nonneoplastic brain tissue, or PBMCs (not recorded which). This chain's CDR3 is CSGYSPDTIYF. In nucleotides, the CDR3 is TGCAGCGGTTACAGCCCGGACACGATATATTTT.